The rows below give T cell receptor beta chains drawn from one sample of a study of OX40 agonist ivuxolimab in advanced cancers. Clones were read by immunoSEQ multiplex PCR, and TCRdb kept only the in-frame ones, dropping some. The sample contains about 80,000 clones, more than 90% of which appear only once. The source material was CD4+ or CD8+ T cells sorted from blood, sampled in a trial of the OX40 agonist ivuxolimab. These receptors were taken from an adult with an advanced solid tumor such as melanoma, head and neck, liver or kidney cancer. Each CDR3 is given with its conserved first and last residue. A D gene is named only where the DNA matches it firmly. Clone size is stated in some rows and not others, as once, few, many or a class when expanded.

D: -
V: TRBV7-2
J: TRBJ1-1
size: -
DNA: TGTGCCAGCAGCGCCAGGATCACTGAAGCTTTCTTT
CDR3: CASSARITEAFF

D: -
V: TRBV28
J: TRBJ1-1
size: once
DNA: TGTGCCAGCAGCCCGCCTTGGGTCAACACTGAAGCTTTCTTT
CDR3: CASSPPWVNTEAFF

D: -
V: TRBV5-4
J: TRBJ1-2
size: -
DNA: TGTGCCAGCAGCTTGGAAGAGTATGGCTACACCTTC
CDR3: CASSLEEYGYTF

D: -
V: TRBV19
J: TRBJ1-5
size: -
DNA: TGTGCCAGTAGGGAATCCGGGGCAAGGAATCAGCCCCAGCATTTT
CDR3: CASRESGARNQPQHF

D: -
V: TRBV15
J: TRBJ2-7
size: -
DNA: TGTGCCACCAGCAGAGGGGGGACCCTTTCCTACGAGCAGTACTTC
CDR3: CATSRGGTLSYEQYF

D: -
V: TRBV28
J: TRBJ2-7
size: -
DNA: TGTGCCAGCAAGTTAAACTACGAGCAGTACTTC
CDR3: CASKLNYEQYF

D: TRBD1
V: TRBV11-3
J: TRBJ2-3
size: -
DNA: TGTGCCAGCAGCTTAAGGGACAGCACCACAGATACGCAGTATTTT
CDR3: CASSLRDSTTDTQYF

D: -
V: TRBV28
J: TRBJ1-2
size: -
DNA: TGTGCCAGCAGTACCTCTTGGGCAGACGTATCCTATGGCTACACCTTC
CDR3: CASSTSWADVSYGYTF

D: -
V: TRBV28
J: TRBJ1-2
size: -
DNA: TGTGCCAGCAGTTTGTCAGGGAGCTATGGCTACACCTTC
CDR3: CASSLSGSYGYTF

D: -
V: TRBV6-5
J: TRBJ1-2
size: -
DNA: TGTGCCACTTCGAATTCCCCTATCTATGGCTACACCTTC
CDR3: CATSNSPIYGYTF